Listed below are T cell receptor beta chains from one sample, sequenced in a study of blood T cell repertoires in COVID-19. Data came from immunoSEQ multiplex PCR; TCRdb stores just in-frame clones and leaves some out. The table shows about 150,000 clones, with around 83% occurring only once. The sample comprised peripheral blood. Receptor source: a woman between 55 and 75 years old with COVID-19, enrolled during active disease. Both conserved end residues are part of each CDR3. The D gene is left open where the match is weak. Some rows mark clone size as missing; the rest say once, few, many or name a class of expanded clone.

13 | NA | NA | TRBJ1-1 | TRBV7-3 | TGTGCCAGCAGCTCCTTACAGGGAAGTCGGGCTTTCTTT | CASSSLQGSRAFF
13 | NA | NA | TRBJ1-5 | TRBV2 | TGTGCCACCCAGGGAGGTGGCAATCAGCCCCAGCATTTT | CATQGGGNQPQHF
13 | NA | few | TRBJ1-1 | TRBV3-1/TRBV3-2 | TGTGCCAGCAGGAGAGTTCAGAACACTGAAGCTTTCTTT | CASRRVQNTEAFF
17 | NA | once | TRBJ2-6 | TRBV18 | TGTGCCAGCTCACCACCCGCAGGCAGCTCTGGGGCCAACGTCCTGACTTTC | CASSPPAGSSGANVLTF
12 | NA | NA | TRBJ2-1 | TRBV7-3 | TGTGCCAGCAGCTTAGAGACTGGAGAGCAGTTCTTC | CASSLETGEQFF
15 | NA | NA | TRBJ1-3 | TRBV27 | TGTGCCAGCAGTTTACTCCCAGTCTCTGGAAACACCATATATTTT | CASSLLPVSGNTIYF
14 | TRBD1 | NA | TRBJ2-1 | TRBV3-1/TRBV3-2 | TGTGCCAGCAGTCAAGTTGGGACAGGGAATGAGCAGTTCTTC | CASSQVGTGNEQFF
16 | TRBD2 | NA | TRBJ2-3 | TRBV9 | TGTGCCAGCAGCGTAGAGGCGGGAGGCCCCTCAGATACGCAGTATTTT | CASSVEAGGPSDTQYF
12 | NA | once | TRBJ2-2 | TRBV6-5 | TGTGCCAGCACCTCAGGGGCCGGGGAGCTGTTTTTT | CASTSGAGELFF
14 | NA | once | TRBJ2-5 | TRBV9 | TGTGCCAGCAGCGTAGGAGTAGCCCAAGAGACCCAGTACTTC | CASSVGVAQETQYF
13 | NA | NA | TRBJ1-1 | TRBV6-5 | TGTGCCAGCAGTTATAAACAAACGACTGAAGCTTTCTTT | CASSYKQTTEAFF
15 | TRBD1 | NA | TRBJ2-1 | TRBV7-6 | TGTGCCAGCAGCTTAGTGGGACAGGGGGAAAATGAGCAGTTCTTC | CASSLVGQGENEQFF
14 | TRBD2 | NA | TRBJ2-3 | TRBV14 | TGTGCCAGCAGCCCCCGGCCGGGGGGAGATACGCAGTATTTT | CASSPRPGGDTQYF
14 | NA | once | TRBJ2-3 | TRBV14 | TGTGCCAGCAGCCAAGACCTCCTCACAGATACGCAGTATTTT | CASSQDLLTDTQYF
13 | NA | NA | TRBJ1-5 | TRBV5-5 | TGTGCCAGCAGCTTCGGGGGAACTCAGCCCCAGCATTTT | CASSFGGTQPQHF
14 | NA | NA | TRBJ1-1 | TRBV21-1 | TGTGCCAGCAGCAAAGAGGGGCTGAACACTGAAGCTTTCTTT | CASSKEGLNTEAFF
17 | NA | NA | TRBJ1-2 | TRBV6-1 | TGTGCCAGCAGTGAAGCGCTTCTGGCCAGGCCCCTCTATGGCTACACCTTC | CASSEALLARPLYGYTF
13 | NA | NA | TRBJ2-7 | TRBV5-1 | TGCGCCAGCAGCCCGGGACAACGCTACGAGCAGTACTTC | CASSPGQRYEQYF
13 | TRBD1 | once | TRBJ1-2 | TRBV7-8 | TGTGCCAGCAGACTCGGGACAGGGCAGGGCTACACCTTC | CASRLGTGQGYTF
13 | NA | NA | TRBJ1-1 | TRBV5-1 | TGCGCCAGCAGCTCCCTAGGAGACACTGAAGCTTTCTTT | CASSSLGDTEAFF
14 | TRBD1 | NA | TRBJ1-6 | TRBV19 | TGTGCCAGTAGTATATACCAGGGGGATTCACCCCTCCACTTT | CASSIYQGDSPLHF
15 | NA | NA | TRBJ1-1 | TRBV9 | TGTGCCAGCAGCGTAGCCGGGGGGGTGTACACTGAAGCTTTCTTT | CASSVAGGVYTEAFF
14 | TRBD1 | NA | TRBJ1-4 | TRBV10-2 | TGCGCCAGCAGAAACAGGGGGCTGCATGAAAAACTGTTTTTT | CASRNRGLHEKLFF
14 | TRBD1 | NA | TRBJ1-1 | TRBV15 | TGTGCCACCAGCAGGGACAAGGGGGCGTGGGGAGCTTTCTTT | CATSRDKGAWGAFF
16 | TRBD2 | NA | TRBJ2-1 | TRBV6-2/TRBV6-3 | TGTGCCAGCAGTCAGCTTCTAGCGGAACCCTACAATGAGCAGTTCTTC | CASSQLLAEPYNEQFF
14 | NA | NA | TRBJ1-1 | TRBV9 | TGTGCCAGCAGCGTAGAGACAGGTGGGGCTGAAGCTTTCTTT | CASSVETGGAEAFF
15 | TRBD1 | NA | TRBJ1-6 | TRBV4-1 | TGCGCCAGCAGTCCTAGACAGGGGATCGGGTCACCCCTCCACTTT | CASSPRQGIGSPLHF
15 | NA | NA | TRBJ1-2 | TRBV2 | TGTGCCAGCAGTGACGAGGCCCTTCCTATCTATGGCTACACCTTC | CASSDEALPIYGYTF
14 | TRBD1 | NA | TRBJ1-2 | TRBV10-3 | TGTGCCATCAATGGACAGGAACATAACTATGGCTACACCTTC | CAINGQEHNYGYTF
15 | NA | once | TRBJ1-5 | TRBV6-2/TRBV6-3 | TGTGCCAGCAGTTACCGCACAGGGTCCCTCGGGACCCAGCATTTT | CASSYRTGSLGTQHF
16 | TRBD1 | NA | TRBJ1-6 | TRBV7-9 | TGTGCCAGCAGCTTAGGGCGGGGGACAGGGACCTCACCCCTCCACTTT | CASSLGRGTGTSPLHF
13 | NA | NA | TRBJ1-1 | TRBV19 | TGTGCCAGTAGTACGGAGGTGAACACTGAAGCTTTCTTT | CASSTEVNTEAFF
17 | TRBD2 | NA | TRBJ2-1 | TRBV19 | TGTGCCAGTAGTACCCGCCGGGGGAGCGGGAGTGCCTATGAGCAGTTCTTC | CASSTRRGSGSAYEQFF
14 | NA | once | TRBJ2-1 | TRBV15 | TGTGCCACCAGCGTAGGCAGGGGATCGGTTGAGCAGTTCTTC | CATSVGRGSVEQFF
15 | TRBD1 | NA | TRBJ2-1 | TRBV6-5 | TGTGCCAGTTCCGACCGGGACAGGGTGAACAATGAGCAGTTCTTC | CASSDRDRVNNEQFF
15 | NA | NA | TRBJ1-5 | TRBV5-8 | TGTGCCAGCAGCTTCCTTGTTGGACAGAATCAGCCCCAGCATTTT | CASSFLVGQNQPQHF
14 | NA | NA | TRBJ2-3 | TRBV2 | TGTGCCAGCAGTGAAGTAGGAGGCACAGATACGCAGTATTTT | CASSEVGGTDTQYF
16 | TRBD1 | NA | TRBJ1-2 | TRBV7-6 | TGTGCCAGCAGCTTGGGGGGTTTGACAGGGACCTATGGCTACACCTTC | CASSLGGLTGTYGYTF
17 | NA | NA | TRBJ1-2 | TRBV7-8 | TGTGCCAGCAGCTTAGGAAGGAGCAACTGGGGCGCGCGTGGCTACACCTTC | CASSLGRSNWGARGYTF
16 | TRBD2 | few | TRBJ2-1 | TRBV4-2 | TGTGCCAGCAGCCAAGCACTAGCGGGAGGTCAGAATGAGCAGTTCTTC | CASSQALAGGQNEQFF
14 | NA | NA | TRBJ2-7 | TRBV7-6 | TGTGCCAGCAGCCTTGACTGGGGCACCTACGAGCAGTACTTC | CASSLDWGTYEQYF
12 | NA | few | TRBJ1-1 | TRBV12-3/TRBV12-4 | TGTGCCAGCAGAACAATGAACACTGAAGCTTTCTTT | CASRTMNTEAFF
13 | NA | NA | TRBJ1-1 | TRBV3-1/TRBV3-2 | TGTGCCAGCAAACGGGACTTGAACACTGAAGCTTTCTTT | CASKRDLNTEAFF
15 | NA | NA | TRBJ1-4 | TRBV2 | TGTGCCAGCAGTGAAGGGGGCTGGCCTAATGAAAAACTGTTTTTT | CASSEGGWPNEKLFF
16 | TRBD2 | NA | TRBJ2-5 | TRBV24-1 | TGTGCCACCAGTGACCCCCGCGCGGGAGGGGGGGAGACCCAGTACTTC | CATSDPRAGGGETQYF
15 | TRBD1 | NA | TRBJ1-4 | TRBV9 | TGTGCCAGCGGGGAACGGACAGGTCGGAATGAAAAACTGTTTTTT | CASGERTGRNEKLFF
17 | NA | NA | TRBJ2-1 | TRBV10-3 | TGTGCCACCTCGGGACAGAACGGCGGGGTTAACTACAATGAGCAGTTCTTC | CATSGQNGGVNYNEQFF
17 | TRBD1 | once | TRBJ2-3 | TRBV9 | TGTGCCAGCAGCGTCTACACAGGGGGATCTGTCACAGATACGCAGTATTTT | CASSVYTGGSVTDTQYF
13 | TRBD1 | NA | TRBJ1-2 | TRBV6-5 | TGTGCCAGCAGACCGACAGGGGGCGCTGGCTACACCTTC | CASRPTGGAGYTF